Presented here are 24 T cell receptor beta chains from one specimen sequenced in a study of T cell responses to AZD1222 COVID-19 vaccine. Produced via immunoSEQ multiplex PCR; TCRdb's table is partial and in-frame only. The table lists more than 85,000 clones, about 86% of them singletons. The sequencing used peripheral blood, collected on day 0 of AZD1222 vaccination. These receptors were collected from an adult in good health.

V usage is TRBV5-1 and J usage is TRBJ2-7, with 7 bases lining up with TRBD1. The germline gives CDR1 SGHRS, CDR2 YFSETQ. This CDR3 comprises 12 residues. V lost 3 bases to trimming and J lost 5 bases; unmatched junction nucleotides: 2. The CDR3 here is CASSSQGNEQYF. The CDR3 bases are TGCGCCAGCAGCTCACAGGGGAACGAGCAGTACTTC. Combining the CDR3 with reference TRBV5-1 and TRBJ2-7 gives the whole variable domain KAGVTQTPRYLIKTRGQQVTLSCSPISGHRSVSWYQQTPGQGLQFLFEYFSETQRNKGNFPGRFSGRQFSNSRSEMNVSTLELGDSALYLCASSSQGNEQYFGPGTRLTVT.

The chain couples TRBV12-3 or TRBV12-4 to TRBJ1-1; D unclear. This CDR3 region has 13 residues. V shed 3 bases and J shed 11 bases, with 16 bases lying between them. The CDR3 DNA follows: TGTGCCAGCAGTTTCTCCGTCGCGATGGGGGCTTTCTTT. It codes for CASSFSVAMGAFF.

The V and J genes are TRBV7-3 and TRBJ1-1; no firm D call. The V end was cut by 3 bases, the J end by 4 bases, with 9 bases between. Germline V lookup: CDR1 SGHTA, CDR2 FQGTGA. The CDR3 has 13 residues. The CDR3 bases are TGTGCCAGCAGCTTCGGGTCCGGCACTGAAGCTTTCTTT. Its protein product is CASSFGSGTEAFF.

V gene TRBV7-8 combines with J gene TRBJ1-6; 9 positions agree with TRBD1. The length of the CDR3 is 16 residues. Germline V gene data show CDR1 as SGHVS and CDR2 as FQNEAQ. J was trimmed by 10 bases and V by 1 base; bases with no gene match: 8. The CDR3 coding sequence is TGTGCCAGCAGCTTAGTTCTGGGACAGGGACCCTCACCCCTCCACTTT. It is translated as CASSLVLGQGPSPLHF.

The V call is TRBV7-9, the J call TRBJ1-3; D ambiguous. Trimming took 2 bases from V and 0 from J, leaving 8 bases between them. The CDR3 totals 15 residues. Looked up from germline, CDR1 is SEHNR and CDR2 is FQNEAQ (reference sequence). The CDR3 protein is CASSLPPSSGNTIYF. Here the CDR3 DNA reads TGTGCCAGCAGCTTACCGCCGAGCTCTGGAAACACCATATATTTT.

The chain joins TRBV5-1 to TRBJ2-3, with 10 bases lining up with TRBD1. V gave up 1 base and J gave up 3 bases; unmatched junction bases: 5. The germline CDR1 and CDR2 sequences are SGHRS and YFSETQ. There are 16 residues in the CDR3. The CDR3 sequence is CASSLWTGGGTDTQYF. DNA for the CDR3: TGCGCCAGCAGCTTGTGGACAGGGGGAGGAACAGATACGCAGTATTTT.

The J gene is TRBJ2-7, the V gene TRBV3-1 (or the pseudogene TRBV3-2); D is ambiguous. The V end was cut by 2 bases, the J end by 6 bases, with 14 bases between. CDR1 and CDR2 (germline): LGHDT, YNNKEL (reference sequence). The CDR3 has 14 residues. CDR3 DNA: TGTGCCAGCAGCCAACGTGATAAGGGTGTCGAGCAGTACTTC. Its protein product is CASSQRDKGVEQYF.

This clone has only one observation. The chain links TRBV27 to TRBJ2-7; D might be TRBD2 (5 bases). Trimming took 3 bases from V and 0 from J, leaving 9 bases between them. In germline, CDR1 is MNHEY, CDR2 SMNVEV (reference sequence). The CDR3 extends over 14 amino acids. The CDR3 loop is CASSFSSGSYEQYF. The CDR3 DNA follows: TGTGCCAGCAGTTTTTCCAGCGGCTCCTACGAGCAGTACTTC.

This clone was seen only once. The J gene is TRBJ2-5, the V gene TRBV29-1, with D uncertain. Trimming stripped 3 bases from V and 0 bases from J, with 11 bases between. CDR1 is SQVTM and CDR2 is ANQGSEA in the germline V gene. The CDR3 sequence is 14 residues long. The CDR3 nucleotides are TGCAGCGTTGATCCCCCCTCGGACCAAGAGACCCAGTACTTC. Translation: CSVDPPSDQETQYF. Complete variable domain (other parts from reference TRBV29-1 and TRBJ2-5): SAVISQKPSRDICQRGTSLTIQCQVDSQVTMMFWYRQQPGQSLTLIATANQGSEATYESGFVIDKFPISRPNLTFSTLTVSNMSPEDSSIYLCSVDPPSDQETQYFGPGTRLLVL.

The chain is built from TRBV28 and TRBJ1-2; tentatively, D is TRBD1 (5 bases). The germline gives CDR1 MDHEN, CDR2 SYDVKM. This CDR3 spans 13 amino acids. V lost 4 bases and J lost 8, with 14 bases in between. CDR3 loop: CASSSGTFGGYTF. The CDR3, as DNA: TGTGCCAGCAGTTCCGGGACCTTCGGCGGCTACACCTTC.

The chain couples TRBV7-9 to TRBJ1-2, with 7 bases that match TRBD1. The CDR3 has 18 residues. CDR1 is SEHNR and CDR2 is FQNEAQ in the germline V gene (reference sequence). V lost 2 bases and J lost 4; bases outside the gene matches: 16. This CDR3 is CASSLRPLPGGSGYGYTF. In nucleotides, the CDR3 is TGTGCCAGCAGCTTAAGGCCACTCCCAGGGGGTTCGGGCTATGGCTACACCTTC.

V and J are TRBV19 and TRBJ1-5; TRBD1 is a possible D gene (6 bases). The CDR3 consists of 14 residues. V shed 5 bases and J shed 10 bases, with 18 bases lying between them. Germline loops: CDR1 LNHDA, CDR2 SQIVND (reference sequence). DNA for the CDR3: TGTGCCAGTAGTTCCGGGAACAGGGACGTTCCCCAGCATTTT. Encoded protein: CASSSGNRDVPQHF. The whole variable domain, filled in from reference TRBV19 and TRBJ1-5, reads DGGITQSPKYLFRKEGQNVTLSCEQNLNHDAMYWYRQDPGQGLRLIYYSQIVNDFQKGDIAEGYSVSREKKESFPLTVTSAQKNPTAFYLCASSSGNRDVPQHFGDGTRLSIL.

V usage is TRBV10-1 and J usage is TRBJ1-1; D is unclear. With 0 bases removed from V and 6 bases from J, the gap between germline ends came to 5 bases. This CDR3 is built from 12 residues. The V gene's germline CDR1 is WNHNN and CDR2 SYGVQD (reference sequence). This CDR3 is CASSESRSEAFF. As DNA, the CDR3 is TGCGCCAGCAGTGAGTCTCGGTCTGAAGCTTTCTTT.

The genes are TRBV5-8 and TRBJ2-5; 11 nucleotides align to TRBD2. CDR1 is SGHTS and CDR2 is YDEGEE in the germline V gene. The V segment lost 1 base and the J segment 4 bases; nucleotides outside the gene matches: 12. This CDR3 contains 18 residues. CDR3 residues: CASSLLAVGLAGRETQYF. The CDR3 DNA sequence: TGTGCCAGCAGCTTGTTGGCAGTAGGACTAGCGGGCCGAGAGACCCAGTACTTC.

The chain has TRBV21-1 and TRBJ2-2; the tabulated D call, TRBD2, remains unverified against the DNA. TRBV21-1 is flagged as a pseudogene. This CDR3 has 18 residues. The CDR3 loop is CASSLRPASTSHTGELFF. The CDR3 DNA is TGTGCCAGCAGCCTCAGACCCGCTAGTACCTCACACACCGGGGAGCTGTTTTTT.

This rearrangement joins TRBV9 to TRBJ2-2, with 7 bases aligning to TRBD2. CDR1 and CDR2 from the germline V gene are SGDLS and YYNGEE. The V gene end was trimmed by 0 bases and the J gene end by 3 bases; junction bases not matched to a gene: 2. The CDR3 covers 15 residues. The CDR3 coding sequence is TGTGCCAGCAGCGTAGCAGGGAGGGACACCGGGGAGCTGTTTTTT. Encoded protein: CASSVAGRDTGELFF.

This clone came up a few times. The CDR3 nucleotides read TGCGCCCCAGACACCGGGTTGAACACTGAAGCTTTCTTT. This gives the protein CAPDTGLNTEAFF. V usage is TRBV5-1 and J usage is TRBJ1-1, with D unclear. The CDR3 loop spans 13 amino acids. The germline V gene has CDR1 SGHRS and CDR2 YFSETQ. The ends were cut back, 10 bases at V and 0 bases at J, with 13 bases in the middle.

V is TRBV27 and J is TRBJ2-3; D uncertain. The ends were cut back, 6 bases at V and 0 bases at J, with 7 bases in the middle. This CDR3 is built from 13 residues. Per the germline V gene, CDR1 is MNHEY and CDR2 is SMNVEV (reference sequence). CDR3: CASRPTSTDTQYF. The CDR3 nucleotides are TGTGCCAGCAGACCTACTAGCACAGATACGCAGTATTTT.

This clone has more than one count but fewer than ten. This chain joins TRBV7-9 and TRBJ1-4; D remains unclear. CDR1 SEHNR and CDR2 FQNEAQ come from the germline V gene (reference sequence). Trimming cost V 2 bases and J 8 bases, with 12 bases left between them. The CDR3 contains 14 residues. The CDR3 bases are TGTGCCAGCAGCTTATTGGCGGGCGCAGAAAAACTGTTTTTT. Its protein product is CASSLLAGAEKLFF.

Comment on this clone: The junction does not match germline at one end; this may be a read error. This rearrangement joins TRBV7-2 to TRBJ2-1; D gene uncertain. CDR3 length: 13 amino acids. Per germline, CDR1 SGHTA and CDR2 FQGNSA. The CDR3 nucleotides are TGTGCCAGCAGCTTAGAATTTCGGGCGGACCAGCTCTTC. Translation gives CASSLEFRADQLF.

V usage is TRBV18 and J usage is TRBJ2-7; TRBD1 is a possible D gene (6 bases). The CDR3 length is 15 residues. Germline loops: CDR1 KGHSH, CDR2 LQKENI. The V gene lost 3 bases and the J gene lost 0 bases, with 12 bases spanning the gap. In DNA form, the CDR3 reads TGTGCCAGCTCACCGGCCAGGGGCAGCTCCTACGAGCAGTACTTC. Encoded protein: CASSPARGSSYEQYF.

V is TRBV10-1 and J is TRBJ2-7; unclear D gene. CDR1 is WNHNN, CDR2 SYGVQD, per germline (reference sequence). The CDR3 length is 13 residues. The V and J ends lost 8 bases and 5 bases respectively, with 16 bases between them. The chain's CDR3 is CASCRPSNHEQYF. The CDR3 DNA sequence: TGCGCCAGCTGCCGGCCTTCCAACCACGAGCAGTACTTC.

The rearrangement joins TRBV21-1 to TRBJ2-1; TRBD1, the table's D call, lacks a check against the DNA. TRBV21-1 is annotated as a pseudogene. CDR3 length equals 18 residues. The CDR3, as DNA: TGTGCCGACAAGCAGCGGTACAGCGGTGAGGGGGATTACAATGAGCAGTTCTTC. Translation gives CADKQRYSGEGDYNEQFF.

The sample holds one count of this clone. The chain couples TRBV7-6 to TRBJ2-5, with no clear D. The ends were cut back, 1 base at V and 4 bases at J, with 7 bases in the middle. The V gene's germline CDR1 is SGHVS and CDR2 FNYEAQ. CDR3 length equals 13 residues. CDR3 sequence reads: CASSLEWGETQYF. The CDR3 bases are TGTGCCAGCAGCTTAGAATGGGGAGAGACCCAGTACTTC. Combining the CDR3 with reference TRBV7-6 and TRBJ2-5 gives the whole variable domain GAGVSQSPRYKVTKRGQDVALRCDPISGHVSLYWYRQALGQGPEFLTYFNYEAQQDKSGLPNDRFSAERPEGSISTLTIQRTEQRDSAMYRCASSLEWGETQYFGPGTRLLVL.